These T cell receptor beta chains were read from a single sample in a study of CD8+CD57+ T cells in acquired aplastic anemia. Via MiXCR, TCRdb re-called the reads, giving one row per CDR3 protein. This table holds about 150,000 distinct CDR3 sequences, approximately 51% found once. The source material was sorted CD4+, CD8+, or CD8+CD57+ T cells (not recorded which) from PBMCs. Receptors were obtained from a human donor with aplastic anemia. Both conserved end residues are part of each CDR3. The order of the fields is CDR3 DNA, CDR3 protein, D gene, J gene, V gene, clone size. D genes are given only for firm matches. Size tells how often a clone was seen (once, few, many) or the class of an expanded clone, and some rows leave it out.

DNA: TGTGCCACCAGTGAGAGGGGGGGCACAGATACGCAGTATTTT; CDR3: CATSERGGTDTQYF; D: .; J: TRBJ2-3; V: TRBV24-1; size: .
DNA: TGTGCCAGCAGCCCGAGGGGACAGGGCCACAATCAGCCCCAGCATTTT; CDR3: CASSPRGQGHNQPQHF; D: TRBD1; J: TRBJ1-5; V: TRBV11-1; size: .
DNA: TGTGCCAGCAGCCGTAGCGGGGGGGGAACCGGGGAGCTGGTTTTT; CDR3: CASSRSGGGTGELVF; D: TRBD2; J: TRBJ2-2; V: TRBV2; size: .
DNA: TGTGCCAGCAGGACGCAACAGGGGCGATGGGCACCCCTCCACTTT; CDR3: CASRTQQGRWAPLHF; D: TRBD1; J: TRBJ1-6; V: TRBV2; size: few
DNA: TGCGCCAGCAGCCCCGGACTAGCGGGAAGTGAGCAGTTCTTC; CDR3: CASSPGLAGSEQFF; D: TRBD2; J: TRBJ2-1; V: TRBV5-1; size: many
DNA: TGTGCCAGCACCGACAGGTTTAATTCACCCCTCCACTTT; CDR3: CASTDRFNSPLHF; D: .; J: TRBJ1-6; V: TRBV2; size: .
DNA: TGTGCCAGCAGTGAAATACAGGTCGGGGGAAACACCATATATTTT; CDR3: CASSEIQVGGNTIYF; D: .; J: TRBJ1-3; V: TRBV6-1; size: few
DNA: TGTGCCAGTAGTATTAATACCCCAGATACGCAGTATTTT; CDR3: CASSINTPDTQYF; D: .; J: TRBJ2-3; V: TRBV19; size: many
DNA: TGCGCCAGCAGCCGCGAATCGGGGCCGGGTGAAGCTTTCTTT; CDR3: CASSRESGPGEAFF; D: .; J: TRBJ1-1; V: TRBV5-1; size: many
DNA: TGTGCCAGCAGTTTAGCGGCCCCCCCCTATGGCTACACCTTC; CDR3: CASSLAAPPYGYTF; D: .; J: TRBJ1-2; V: TRBV12-3/TRBV12-4; size: many
DNA: TGTGCCAGCAGTGGACAGTTCTATGGCTACACCTTC; CDR3: CASSGQFYGYTF; D: .; J: TRBJ1-2; V: TRBV12-3/TRBV12-4; size: once
DNA: TGTGCCAGCAGCCAAGACAGAACCGGGGAGCAGTACTTC; CDR3: CASSQDRTGEQYF; D: .; J: TRBJ2-7; V: TRBV2; size: .
DNA: TGTGCCAGCAGGATGGAACAAGGGGGCTCTCAGCCCCAGCATTTT; CDR3: CASRMEQGGSQPQHF; D: TRBD1; J: TRBJ1-5; V: TRBV12-3/TRBV12-4; size: many
DNA: TGCAGCGTTGCCCTGTCGGGTACCTACGAGCAGTACTTC; CDR3: CSVALSGTYEQYF; D: .; J: TRBJ2-7; V: TRBV29-1; size: few
DNA: TGTGCCAGCAGTTTGCCAGGGAAAGCTGAAGCTTTCTTT; CDR3: CASSLPGKAEAFF; D: .; J: TRBJ1-1; V: TRBV12-3/TRBV12-4; size: .
DNA: TGCAGTGCTCCGGCGGCGACAGGGAATCAGCCCCAGCATTTT; CDR3: CSAPAATGNQPQHF; D: TRBD1; J: TRBJ1-5; V: TRBV20-1; size: .
DNA: TGTGCCAGCAGCGTAGGTGATAGCGGGGGGCAATACTATGAGCAGTTCTTC; CDR3: CASSVGDSGGQYYEQFF; D: TRBD2; J: TRBJ2-1; V: TRBV11-2; size: .
DNA: TGTGCCAGCCGTAGCGCATGGGGAAGGGGTAGGGAGACCCAGTACTTC; CDR3: CASRSAWGRGRETQYF; D: .; J: TRBJ2-5; V: TRBV7-6; size: .
DNA: TGCAGCGTTGCGGGGGCGCATAGTTTTGGGTATGGCTACACCTTC; CDR3: CSVAGAHSFGYGYTF; D: .; J: TRBJ1-2; V: TRBV29-1; size: many
DNA: TGTGCCACCCGTAATAGCGGGGCTAACACCGGGGAGCTGTTTTTT; CDR3: CATRNSGANTGELFF; D: TRBD2; J: TRBJ2-2; V: TRBV24-1; size: .
DNA: TGTGCCAGCCGGAACGGGGCGGGCGAGCAGTACTTC; CDR3: CASRNGAGEQYF; D: .; J: TRBJ2-7; V: TRBV12-3/TRBV12-4; size: few
DNA: TGTGCCAGCACGGGATACTCCTACAGGGCCAATGAGCAGTTCTTC; CDR3: CASTGYSYRANEQFF; D: .; J: TRBJ2-1; V: TRBV12-3/TRBV12-4; size: many
DNA: TGTGCCAGCAGCCTACTCGGGCAGGGCGGGCAAGAGACCCAGTACTTC; CDR3: CASSLLGQGGQETQYF; D: .; J: TRBJ2-5; V: TRBV5-6; size: many
DNA: TGTGCCAGCAGGGAGACAGTAAACAATAATTCACCCCTCCACTTT; CDR3: CASRETVNNNSPLHF; D: .; J: TRBJ1-6; V: TRBV2; size: few
DNA: TGTGCCAGTAGTCTAACAGGGGACCAGCCCCAGCATTTT; CDR3: CASSLTGDQPQHF; D: TRBD1; J: TRBJ1-5; V: TRBV19; size: many
DNA: TGTGCCAGCACCCCCGGGACAGGGGGCAAGTTGGTCACTGAAGCTTTCTTT; CDR3: CASTPGTGGKLVTEAFF; D: TRBD1; J: TRBJ1-1; V: TRBV9; size: .
DNA: TGTGCCAGCAGTGGGGCTGGGACTAGCGGGAGGTACTATGAGCAGTTCTTC; CDR3: CASSGAGTSGRYYEQFF; D: TRBD2; J: TRBJ2-1; V: TRBV25-1; size: .
DNA: TGTGCCAGTAGCCCGGGCGCCTCTGGAAACACCATATATTTT; CDR3: CASSPGASGNTIYF; D: .; J: TRBJ1-3; V: TRBV19; size: few
DNA: TGTGCCAGCAGTTACTTACGGACAGGCGGGGGCTATGGCTACACCTTC; CDR3: CASSYLRTGGGYGYTF; D: TRBD1; J: TRBJ1-2; V: TRBV6-5; size: many
DNA: TGCAGCGTATCGGGACTGGGAGGGTACGAGCAGTACTTC; CDR3: CSVSGLGGYEQYF; D: TRBD2; J: TRBJ2-7; V: TRBV29-1; size: .
DNA: TGCGCCAGCAGCTTGGGACAGGGAAGCTCTGGGGCCAACGTCCTGACTTTC; CDR3: CASSLGQGSSGANVLTF; D: TRBD1; J: TRBJ2-6; V: TRBV5-1; size: .
DNA: TGCAGCGTTGACTCGGGGTATGGCTACACCTTC; CDR3: CSVDSGYGYTF; D: .; J: TRBJ1-2; V: TRBV29-1; size: .
DNA: TGTGCCATCAGTGAGCCGGGACAGCAGGACCCCTATGGCTACACCTTC; CDR3: CAISEPGQQDPYGYTF; D: TRBD1; J: TRBJ1-2; V: TRBV10-3; size: .
DNA: TGCAGTGCTATCAGTGATTACAATGAGCAGTTCTTC; CDR3: CSAISDYNEQFF; D: .; J: TRBJ2-1; V: TRBV20-1; size: .
DNA: TGTGCCTGGATACCTCAGGACGCAAAGTTCTCCTACAATGAGCAGTTCTTC; CDR3: CAWIPQDAKFSYNEQFF; D: .; J: TRBJ2-1; V: TRBV30; size: .
DNA: TGTGCCAGCAGTCAAGACGGTACAGGCCTAGGGTCACCCCTCCACTTT; CDR3: CASSQDGTGLGSPLHF; D: .; J: TRBJ1-6; V: TRBV11-1; size: .
DNA: TGCAGCGTTGAGTCGGGGGGCGGTGGCTACACCTTC; CDR3: CSVESGGGGYTF; D: .; J: TRBJ1-2; V: TRBV29-1; size: .
DNA: TGTGCCAGCAGATTTGACAGGGACCGAAACACCATATATTTT; CDR3: CASRFDRDRNTIYF; D: TRBD1; J: TRBJ1-3; V: TRBV12-3/TRBV12-4; size: .
DNA: TGTGCCACCCGGACTTCTTACAATGAGCAGTTCTTC; CDR3: CATRTSYNEQFF; D: .; J: TRBJ2-1; V: TRBV19; size: many
DNA: TGTGCCAGCAGTCTGGACATAAGGGGAACCTATGGCTACACCTTC; CDR3: CASSLDIRGTYGYTF; D: .; J: TRBJ1-2; V: TRBV25-1; size: .
DNA: TGTGCCATCAGTGATCCCAGGGGAGGGAGCAATCAGCCCCAGCATTTT; CDR3: CAISDPRGGSNQPQHF; D: .; J: TRBJ1-5; V: TRBV10-3; size: .
DNA: TGTGGGTCAGGGGGGGGAATTGAAGCTTTCTTT; CDR3: CGSGGGIEAFF; D: TRBD1; J: TRBJ1-1; V: TRBV2; size: many
DNA: TGCAGCGTTGAGTGGGGTTCAACTGAAGCTTTCTTT; CDR3: CSVEWGSTEAFF; D: .; J: TRBJ1-1; V: TRBV29-1; size: .
DNA: TGTGCCATCAGTGAGCCGGGACTAGCGGGGGGGAGGAATGAGCAGTTCTTC; CDR3: CAISEPGLAGGRNEQFF; D: TRBD2; J: TRBJ2-1; V: TRBV10-3; size: many
DNA: TGTGCCAGCGGTCGCGGAACTAATGAAAAACTGTTTTTT; CDR3: CASGRGTNEKLFF; D: .; J: TRBJ1-4; V: TRBV7-9; size: few
DNA: TGCGCCAGCAGCTGGGAGGGACCGAGCTACGAGCAGTACTTC; CDR3: CASSWEGPSYEQYF; D: TRBD2; J: TRBJ2-7; V: TRBV5-1; size: once
DNA: TGTGCCAGTAGTATAGTGGGAAACACCATATATTTT; CDR3: CASSIVGNTIYF; D: .; J: TRBJ1-3; V: TRBV19; size: .
DNA: TGCAGTGCTAGAGATGGAGGTCCTCAAGAGACCCAGTACTTC; CDR3: CSARDGGPQETQYF; D: .; J: TRBJ2-5; V: TRBV20-1; size: .
DNA: TGTGCCAGCATCCTGACAGCTGCGGGTCAAGAGACCCAGTACTTC; CDR3: CASILTAAGQETQYF; D: .; J: TRBJ2-5; V: TRBV2; size: once
DNA: TGCGCCAGCAGCTGGGACAGGGGGCCCTACAATGAGCAGTTCTTC; CDR3: CASSWDRGPYNEQFF; D: TRBD1; J: TRBJ2-1; V: TRBV5-1; size: many
DNA: TGCGCCAGCGTAAAAGTTGTGGGACCCCCAAACACTGAAGCTTTCTTT; CDR3: CASVKVVGPPNTEAFF; D: .; J: TRBJ1-1; V: TRBV10-1; size: once